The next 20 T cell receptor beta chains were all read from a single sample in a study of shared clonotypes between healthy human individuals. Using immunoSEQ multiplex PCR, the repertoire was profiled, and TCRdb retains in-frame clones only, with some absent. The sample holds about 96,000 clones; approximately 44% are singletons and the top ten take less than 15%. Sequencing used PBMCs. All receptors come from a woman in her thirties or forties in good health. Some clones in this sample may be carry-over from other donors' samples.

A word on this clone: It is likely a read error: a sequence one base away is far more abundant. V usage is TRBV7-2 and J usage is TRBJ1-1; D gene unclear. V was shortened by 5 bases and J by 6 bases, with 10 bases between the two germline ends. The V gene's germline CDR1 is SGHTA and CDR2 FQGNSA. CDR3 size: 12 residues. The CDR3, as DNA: TGTGCCAGCAGCCCCTCGATCGCTGAAGCTTTCTTT. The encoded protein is CASSPSIAEAFF.

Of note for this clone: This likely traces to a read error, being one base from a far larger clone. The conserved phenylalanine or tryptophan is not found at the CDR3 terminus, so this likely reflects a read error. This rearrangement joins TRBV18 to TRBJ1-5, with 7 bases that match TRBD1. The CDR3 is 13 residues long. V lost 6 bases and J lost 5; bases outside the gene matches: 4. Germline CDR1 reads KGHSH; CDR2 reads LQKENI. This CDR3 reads CASSDRAYQPQHL. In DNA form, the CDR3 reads TGTGCCAGCTCTGACAGGGCTTATCAGCCCCAGCATCTT.

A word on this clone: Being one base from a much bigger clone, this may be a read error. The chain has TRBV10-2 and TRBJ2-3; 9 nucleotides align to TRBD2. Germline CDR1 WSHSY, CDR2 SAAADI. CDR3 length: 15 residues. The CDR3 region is CASSWAGGPADAQYF. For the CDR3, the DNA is TGCGCCAGCAGCTGGGCGGGAGGGCCGGCAGATGCGCAGTATTTT.

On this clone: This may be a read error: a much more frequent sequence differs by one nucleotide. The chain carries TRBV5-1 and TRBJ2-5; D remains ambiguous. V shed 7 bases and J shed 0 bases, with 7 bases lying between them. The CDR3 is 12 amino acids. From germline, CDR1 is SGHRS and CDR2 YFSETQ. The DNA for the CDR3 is TGCGCCAGCGGCGTCGACCAAGAGACCCAGTACTTC. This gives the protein CASGVDQETQYF. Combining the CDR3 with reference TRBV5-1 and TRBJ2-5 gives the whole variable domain KAGVTQTPRYLIKTRGQQVTLSCSPISGHRSVSWYQQTPGQGLQFLFEYFSETQRNKGNFPGRFSGRQFSNSRSEMNVSTLELGDSALYLCASGVDQETQYFGPGTRLLVL.

The CDR3 DNA sequence: TGTGCCAGCAGCGCCCCGGGGGCGCGGAGCTCCTACGAGCAGTACTTC. It specifies CASSAPGARSSYEQYF. This chain links TRBV11-1 with TRBJ2-7; D might be TRBD1 or TRBD2, each matching 6 bases. CDR1 SGHAT and CDR2 FQDESV come from the germline V gene (reference sequence). V dropped 5 bases and J dropped 0 bases, with 17 bases sitting between them. The CDR3 extends over 16 amino acids.

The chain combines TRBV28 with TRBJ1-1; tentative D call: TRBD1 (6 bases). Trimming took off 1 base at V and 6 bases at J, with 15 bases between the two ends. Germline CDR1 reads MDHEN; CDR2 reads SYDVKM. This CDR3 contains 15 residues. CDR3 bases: TGTGCCAGCAGTTTATCACAGGGCAGGGACGCTGAAGCTTTCTTT. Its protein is CASSLSQGRDAEAFF.

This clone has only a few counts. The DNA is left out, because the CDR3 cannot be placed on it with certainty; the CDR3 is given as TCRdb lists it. The CDR3 here is CAIRRPGVNYGCTF. The J gene is TRBJ1-2, the V gene TRBV5-4; TRBD1 is the table's D call, not checked against the DNA. CDR1 is SGHNT, CDR2 YYREEE, per germline (reference sequence). The CDR3 region is 14 residues in length, termini included.

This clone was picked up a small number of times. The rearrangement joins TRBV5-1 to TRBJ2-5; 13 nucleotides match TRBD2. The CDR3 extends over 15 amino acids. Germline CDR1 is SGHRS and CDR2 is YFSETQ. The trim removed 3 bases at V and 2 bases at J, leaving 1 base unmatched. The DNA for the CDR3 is TGCGCCAGCAGCTCGGGACTAGCGGGACAAGAGACCCAGTACTTC. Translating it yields CASSSGLAGQETQYF.

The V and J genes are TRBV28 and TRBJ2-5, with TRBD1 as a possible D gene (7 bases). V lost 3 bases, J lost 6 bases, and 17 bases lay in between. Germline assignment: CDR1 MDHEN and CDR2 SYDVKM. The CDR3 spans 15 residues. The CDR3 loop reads CASSFGQGGVKTQYF. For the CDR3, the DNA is TGTGCCAGCAGTTTCGGGCAGGGGGGCGTAAAGACCCAGTACTTC.

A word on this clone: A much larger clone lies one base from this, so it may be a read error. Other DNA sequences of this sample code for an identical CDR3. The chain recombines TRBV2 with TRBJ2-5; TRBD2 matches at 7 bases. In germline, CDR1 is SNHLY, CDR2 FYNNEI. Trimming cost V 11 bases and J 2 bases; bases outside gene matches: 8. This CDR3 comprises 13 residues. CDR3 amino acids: CALGLAAQETQYF. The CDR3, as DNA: TGTGCCCTTGGGCTAGCGGCTCAAGAGACCCAGTACTTC.

CDR3 sequence: CASSPTTDYSNQPQHF. For the CDR3, the DNA is TGTGCCAGCTCACCAACGACGGATTATAGCAATCAGCCCCAGCATTTT. This chain uses TRBV18 with TRBJ1-5, with D hard to call. CDR3 length equals 16 residues. Per germline, CDR1 KGHSH and CDR2 LQKENI. The germline V and J ends were trimmed by 2 bases and 0 bases, with 11 bases remaining between them.

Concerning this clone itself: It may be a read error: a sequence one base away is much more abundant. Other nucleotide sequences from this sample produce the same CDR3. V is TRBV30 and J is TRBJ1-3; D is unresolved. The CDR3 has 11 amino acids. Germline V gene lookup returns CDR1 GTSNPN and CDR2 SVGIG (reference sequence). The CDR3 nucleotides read TGTGCCTGGGGCTCTGGAAACACTATATATTTT. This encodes CAWGSGNTIYF.

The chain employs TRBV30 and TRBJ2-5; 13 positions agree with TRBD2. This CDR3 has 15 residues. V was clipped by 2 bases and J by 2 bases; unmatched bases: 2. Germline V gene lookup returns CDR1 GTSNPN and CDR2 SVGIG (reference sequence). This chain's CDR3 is CAWSRGLAGQETQYF. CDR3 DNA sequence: TGTGCCTGGAGTCGGGGACTAGCGGGGCAAGAGACCCAGTACTTC. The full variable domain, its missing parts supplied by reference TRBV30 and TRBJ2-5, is SQTIHQWPATLVQPVGSPLSLECTVEGTSNPNLYWYRQAAGRGLQLLFYSVGIGQISSEVPQNLSASRPQDRQFILSSKKLLLSDSGFYLCAWSRGLAGQETQYFGPGTRLLVL.

The CDR3 sequence is CASSLSALATSTDTQYF. CDR3 bases: TGTGCCAGCAGCTTAAGCGCTCTAGCAACTAGCACAGATACGCAGTATTTT. This chain connects TRBV7-3 to TRBJ2-3; maybe TRBD2 (5 bases). The CDR3 has 17 residues. Germline V gives CDR1 SGHTA, CDR2 FQGTGA. Trimming removed 1 base at V and 0 bases at J, with 14 bases between.

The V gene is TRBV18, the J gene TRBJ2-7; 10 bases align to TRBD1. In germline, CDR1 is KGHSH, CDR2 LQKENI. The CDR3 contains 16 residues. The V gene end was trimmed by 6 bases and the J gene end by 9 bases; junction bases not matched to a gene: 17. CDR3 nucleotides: TGTGCCAGCTCGCCGAACCCCGGGACAGGGGCCCTCGGGCAGTACTTC. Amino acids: CASSPNPGTGALGQYF.

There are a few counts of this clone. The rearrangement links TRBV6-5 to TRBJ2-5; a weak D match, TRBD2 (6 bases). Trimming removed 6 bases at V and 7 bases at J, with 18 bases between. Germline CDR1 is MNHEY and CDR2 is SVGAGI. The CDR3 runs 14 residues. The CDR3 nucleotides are TGTGCCAGCAGCTCCGAGGTACGGCGGGGGACCCAGTACTTC. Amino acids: CASSSEVRRGTQYF.

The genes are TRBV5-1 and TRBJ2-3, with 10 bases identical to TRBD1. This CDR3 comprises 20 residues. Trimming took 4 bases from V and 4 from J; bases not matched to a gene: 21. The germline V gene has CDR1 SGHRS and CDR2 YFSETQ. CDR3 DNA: TGCGCCAGCAGCCGTGGGGCAGGGACAGGGGCCCGTATGAAGGCAGATACGCAGTATTTT. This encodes CASSRGAGTGARMKADTQYF. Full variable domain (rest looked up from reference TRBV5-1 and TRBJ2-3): KAGVTQTPRYLIKTRGQQVTLSCSPISGHRSVSWYQQTPGQGLQFLFEYFSETQRNKGNFPGRFSGRQFSNSRSEMNVSTLELGDSALYLCASSRGAGTGARMKADTQYFGPGTRLTVL.

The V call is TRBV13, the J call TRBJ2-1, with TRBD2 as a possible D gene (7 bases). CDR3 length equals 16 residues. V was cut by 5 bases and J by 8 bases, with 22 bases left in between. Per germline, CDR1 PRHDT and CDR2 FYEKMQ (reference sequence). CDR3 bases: TGTGCCAGCAGCCCTCAGAGGGGGAGGGCCGTCGATGAGCAGTTCTTC. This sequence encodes CASSPQRGRAVDEQFF.

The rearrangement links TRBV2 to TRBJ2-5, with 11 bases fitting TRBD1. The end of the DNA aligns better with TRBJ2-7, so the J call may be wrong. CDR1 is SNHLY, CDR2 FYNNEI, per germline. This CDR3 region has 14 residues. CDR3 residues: CASSRDRGAYEQYF. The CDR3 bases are TGTGCCAGCAGCAGGGACAGGGGGGCCTACGAGCAGTACTTC.

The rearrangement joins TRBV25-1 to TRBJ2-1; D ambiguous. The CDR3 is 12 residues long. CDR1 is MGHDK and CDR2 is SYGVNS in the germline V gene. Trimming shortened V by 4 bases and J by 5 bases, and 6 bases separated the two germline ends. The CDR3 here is CASSAEHNEQFF. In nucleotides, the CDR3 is TGTGCCAGCAGTGCTGAGCACAATGAGCAGTTCTTC.